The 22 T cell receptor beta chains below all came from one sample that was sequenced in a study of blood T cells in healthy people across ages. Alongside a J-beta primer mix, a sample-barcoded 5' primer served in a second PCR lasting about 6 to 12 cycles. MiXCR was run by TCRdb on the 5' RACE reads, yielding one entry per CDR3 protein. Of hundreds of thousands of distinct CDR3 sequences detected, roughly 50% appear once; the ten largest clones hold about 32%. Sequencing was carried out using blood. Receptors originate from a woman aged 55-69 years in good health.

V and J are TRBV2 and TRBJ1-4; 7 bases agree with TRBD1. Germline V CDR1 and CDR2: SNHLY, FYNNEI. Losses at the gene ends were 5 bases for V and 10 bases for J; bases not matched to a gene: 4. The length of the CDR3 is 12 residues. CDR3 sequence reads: CASSRTGGKLFF. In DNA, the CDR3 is TGTGCCAGCAGTCGGACAGGAGGAAAACTGTTTTTT.

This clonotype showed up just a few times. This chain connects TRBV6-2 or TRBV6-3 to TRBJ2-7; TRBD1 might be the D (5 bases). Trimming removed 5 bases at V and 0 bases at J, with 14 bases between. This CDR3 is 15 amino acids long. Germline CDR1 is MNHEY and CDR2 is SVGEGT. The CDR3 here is CASSRRTTVSYEQYF. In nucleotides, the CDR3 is TGTGCCAGCAGTCGGAGAACGACAGTCTCCTACGAGCAGTACTTC.

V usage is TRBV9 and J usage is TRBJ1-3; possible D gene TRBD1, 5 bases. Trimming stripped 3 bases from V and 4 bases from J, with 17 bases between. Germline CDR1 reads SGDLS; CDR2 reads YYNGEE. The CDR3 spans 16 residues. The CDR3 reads CASSARGGGSGNTIYF. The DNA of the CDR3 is TGTGCCAGCAGCGCCAGAGGCGGGGGTTCGGGAAACACCATATATTTT.

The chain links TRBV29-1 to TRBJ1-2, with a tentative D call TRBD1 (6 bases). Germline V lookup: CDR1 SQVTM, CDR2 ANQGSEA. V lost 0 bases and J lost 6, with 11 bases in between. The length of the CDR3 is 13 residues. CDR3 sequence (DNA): TGCAGCGTTGAAGACAGGGGAAGCCATGGCTACACCTTC. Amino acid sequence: CSVEDRGSHGYTF.

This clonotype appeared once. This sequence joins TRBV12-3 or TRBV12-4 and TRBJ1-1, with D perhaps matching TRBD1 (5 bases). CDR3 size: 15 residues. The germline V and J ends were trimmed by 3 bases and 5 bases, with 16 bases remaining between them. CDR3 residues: CASSLGTGEDTEAFF. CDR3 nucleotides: TGTGCCAGCAGTTTGGGGACTGGGGAGGATACTGAAGCTTTCTTT.

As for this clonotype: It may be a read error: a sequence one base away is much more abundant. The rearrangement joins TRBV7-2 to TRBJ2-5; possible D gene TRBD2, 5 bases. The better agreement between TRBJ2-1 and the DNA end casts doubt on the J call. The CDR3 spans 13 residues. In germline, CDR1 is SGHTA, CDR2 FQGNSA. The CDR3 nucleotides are TGTGCCAGCAGCCCGCAGCGGCAAGAGACCCAGTTCTTC. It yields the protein CASSPQRQETQFF.

CDR3 loop: CASSLRIGETQYF. DNA for the CDR3: TGCGCCAGCAGCTTACGGATCGGAGAGACCCAGTACTTC. V and J are TRBV5-1 and TRBJ2-5; D uncertain. Trimming removed 2 bases at V and 4 bases at J, with 9 bases between. The CDR3 has 13 amino acids. CDR1 and CDR2 (germline): SGHRS, YFSETQ.

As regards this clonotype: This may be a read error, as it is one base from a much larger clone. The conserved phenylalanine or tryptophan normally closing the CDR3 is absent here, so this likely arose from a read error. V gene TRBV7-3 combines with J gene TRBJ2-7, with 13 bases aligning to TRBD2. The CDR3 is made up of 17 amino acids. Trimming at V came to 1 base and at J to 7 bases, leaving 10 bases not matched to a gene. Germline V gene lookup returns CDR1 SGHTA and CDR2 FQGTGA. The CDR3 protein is CASSLNGGPGLAGEQYI. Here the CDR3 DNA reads TGTGCCAGCAGCTTAAACGGAGGTCCGGGACTAGCGGGAGAGCAGTACATC.

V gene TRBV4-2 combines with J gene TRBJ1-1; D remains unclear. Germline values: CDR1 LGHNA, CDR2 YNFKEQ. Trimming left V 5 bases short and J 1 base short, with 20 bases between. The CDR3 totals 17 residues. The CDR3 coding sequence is TGTGCCAGCAGCAAACGAATCGGTGTGGCGGCGAACACTGAAGCTTTCTTT. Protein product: CASSKRIGVAANTEAFF.

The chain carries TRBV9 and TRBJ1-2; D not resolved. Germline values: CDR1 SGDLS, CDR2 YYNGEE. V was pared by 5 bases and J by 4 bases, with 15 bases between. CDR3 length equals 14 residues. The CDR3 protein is CASRENTGPYGYTF. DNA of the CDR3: TGTGCCAGCAGGGAAAATACCGGCCCCTATGGCTACACCTTC.

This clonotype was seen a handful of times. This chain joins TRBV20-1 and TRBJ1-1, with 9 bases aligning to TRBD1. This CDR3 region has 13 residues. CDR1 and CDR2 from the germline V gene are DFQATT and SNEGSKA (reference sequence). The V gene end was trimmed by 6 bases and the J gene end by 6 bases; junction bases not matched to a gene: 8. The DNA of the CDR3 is TGCAGTGCCCCTACAGGGGGCAGAGCTGAAGCTTTCTTT. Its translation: CSAPTGGRAEAFF.

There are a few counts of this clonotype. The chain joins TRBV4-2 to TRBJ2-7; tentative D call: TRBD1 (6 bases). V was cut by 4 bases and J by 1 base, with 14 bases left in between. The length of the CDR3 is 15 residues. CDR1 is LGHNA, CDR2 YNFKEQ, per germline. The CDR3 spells CASSPSLGGSYEQYF. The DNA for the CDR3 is TGTGCCAGCAGCCCATCGTTAGGGGGATCCTACGAGCAGTACTTC.

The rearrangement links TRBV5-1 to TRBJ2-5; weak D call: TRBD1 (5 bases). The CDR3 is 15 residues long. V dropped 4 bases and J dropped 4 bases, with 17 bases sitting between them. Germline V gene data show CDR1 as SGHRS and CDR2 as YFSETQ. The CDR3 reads CASSLNTVGRETQYF. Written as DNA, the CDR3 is TGCGCCAGCAGCCTGAATACCGTGGGGCGAGAGACCCAGTACTTC.

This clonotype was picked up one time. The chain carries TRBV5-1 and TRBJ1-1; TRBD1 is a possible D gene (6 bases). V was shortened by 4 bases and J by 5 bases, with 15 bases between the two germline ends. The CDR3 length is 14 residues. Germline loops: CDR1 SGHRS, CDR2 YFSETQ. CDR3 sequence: CASSPGQRLTEAFF. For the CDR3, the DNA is TGCGCCAGCAGCCCAGGACAGCGACTGACTGAAGCTTTCTTT.

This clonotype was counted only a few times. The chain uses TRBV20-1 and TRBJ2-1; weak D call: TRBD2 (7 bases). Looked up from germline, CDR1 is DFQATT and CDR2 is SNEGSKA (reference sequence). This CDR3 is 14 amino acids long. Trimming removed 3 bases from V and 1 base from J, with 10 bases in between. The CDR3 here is CSARRGGSYNEQFF. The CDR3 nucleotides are TGCAGTGCTAGGAGGGGGGGATCCTACAATGAGCAGTTCTTC.

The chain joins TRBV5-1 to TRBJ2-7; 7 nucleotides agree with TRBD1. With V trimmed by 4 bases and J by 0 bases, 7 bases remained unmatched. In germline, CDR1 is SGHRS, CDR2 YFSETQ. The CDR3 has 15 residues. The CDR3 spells CASSLPGQNSYEQYF. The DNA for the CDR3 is TGCGCCAGCAGCCTTCCGGGACAGAACTCCTACGAGCAGTACTTC.

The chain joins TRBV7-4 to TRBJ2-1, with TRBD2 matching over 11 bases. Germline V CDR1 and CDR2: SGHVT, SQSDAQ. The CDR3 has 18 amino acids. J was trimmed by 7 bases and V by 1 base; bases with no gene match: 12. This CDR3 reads CASSLVHCTSGSRNEQFF. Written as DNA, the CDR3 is TGTGCCAGCAGCTTAGTCCATTGTACTAGCGGGAGTAGGAATGAGCAGTTCTTC.

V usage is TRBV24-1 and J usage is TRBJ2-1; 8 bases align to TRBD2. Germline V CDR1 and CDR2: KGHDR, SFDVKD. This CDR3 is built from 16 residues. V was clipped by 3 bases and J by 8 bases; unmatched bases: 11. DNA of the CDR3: TGTGCCACCAGTGATCCTATAGCGGGAAGCAACTATGAGCAGTTCTTC. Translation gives CATSDPIAGSNYEQFF.

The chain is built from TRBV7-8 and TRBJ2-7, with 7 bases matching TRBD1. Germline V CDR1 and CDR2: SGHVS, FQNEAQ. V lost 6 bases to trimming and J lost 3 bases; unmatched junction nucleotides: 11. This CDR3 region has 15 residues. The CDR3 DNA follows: TGTGCCAGCAGTCAACAACCGGACAGGATCTACGAGCAGTACTTC. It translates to CASSQQPDRIYEQYF.

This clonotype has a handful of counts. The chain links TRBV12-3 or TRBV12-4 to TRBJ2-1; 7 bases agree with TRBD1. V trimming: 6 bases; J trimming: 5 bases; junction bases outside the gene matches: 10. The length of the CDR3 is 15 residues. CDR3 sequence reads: CASSDNRGRHNEQFF. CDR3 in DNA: TGTGCCAGCAGCGACAACAGGGGCCGGCACAATGAGCAGTTCTTC.

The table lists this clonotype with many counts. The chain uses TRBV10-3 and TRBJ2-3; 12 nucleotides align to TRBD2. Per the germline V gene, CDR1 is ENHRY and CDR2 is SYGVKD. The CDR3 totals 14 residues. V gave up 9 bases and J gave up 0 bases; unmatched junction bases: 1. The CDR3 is CAILAGGSTDTQYF. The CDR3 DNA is TGTGCCATTCTAGCGGGAGGGAGCACAGATACGCAGTATTTT.

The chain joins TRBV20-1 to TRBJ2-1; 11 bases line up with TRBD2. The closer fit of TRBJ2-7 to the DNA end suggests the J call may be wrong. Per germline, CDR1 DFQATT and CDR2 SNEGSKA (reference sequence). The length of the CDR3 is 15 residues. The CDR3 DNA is TGCAGTGCTACTATAACTAGCGGGAGATACAATGAGCAGTACTTC. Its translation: CSATITSGRYNEQYF.